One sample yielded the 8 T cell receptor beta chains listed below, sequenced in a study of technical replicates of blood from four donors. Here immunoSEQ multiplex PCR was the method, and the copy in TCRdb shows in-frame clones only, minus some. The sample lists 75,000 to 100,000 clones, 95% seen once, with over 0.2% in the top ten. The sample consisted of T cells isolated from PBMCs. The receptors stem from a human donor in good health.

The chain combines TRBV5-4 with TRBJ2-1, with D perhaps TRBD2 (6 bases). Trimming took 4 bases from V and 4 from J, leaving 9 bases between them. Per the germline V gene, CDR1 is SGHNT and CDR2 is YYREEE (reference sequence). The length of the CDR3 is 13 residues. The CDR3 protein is CASSGRGYNEQFF. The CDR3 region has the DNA TGTGCCAGCAGCGGTCGGGGGTACAATGAGCAGTTCTTC.

CDR3 sequence reads: CASSQSGDLSGANVLTF. CDR3 in DNA: TGTGCCAGCAGCCAAAGCGGGGACCTCTCTGGGGCCAACGTCCTGACTTTC. The rearrangement links TRBV4-2 to TRBJ2-6; 7 nucleotides agree with TRBD2. The J segment lost 0 bases and the V segment lost 2 bases, leaving 4 bases of the junction unmatched. Germline V gives CDR1 LGHNA, CDR2 YNFKEQ. CDR3 length: 17 amino acids.

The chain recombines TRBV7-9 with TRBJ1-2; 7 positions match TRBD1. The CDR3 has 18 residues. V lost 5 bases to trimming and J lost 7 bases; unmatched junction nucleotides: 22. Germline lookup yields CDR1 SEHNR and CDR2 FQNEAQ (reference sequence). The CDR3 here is CASSGLGQPIRREVGYTF. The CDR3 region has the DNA TGTGCCAGCAGCGGATTGGGACAGCCCATACGAAGAGAAGTTGGCTACACCTTC.

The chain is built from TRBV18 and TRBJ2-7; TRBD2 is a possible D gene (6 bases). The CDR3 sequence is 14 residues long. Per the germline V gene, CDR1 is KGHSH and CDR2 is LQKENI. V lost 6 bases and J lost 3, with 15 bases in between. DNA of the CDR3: TGTGCCAGCTCGCAAACGGCGGGGAGCTACGAGCAGTACTTC. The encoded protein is CASSQTAGSYEQYF.

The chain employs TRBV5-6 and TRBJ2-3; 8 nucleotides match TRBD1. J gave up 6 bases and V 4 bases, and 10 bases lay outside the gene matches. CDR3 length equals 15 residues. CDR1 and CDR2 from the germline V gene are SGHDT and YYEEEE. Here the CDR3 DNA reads TGTGCCAGCAGCGGACAGGGCCCGGGAGTTGATACGCAGTATTTT. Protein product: CASSGQGPGVDTQYF.

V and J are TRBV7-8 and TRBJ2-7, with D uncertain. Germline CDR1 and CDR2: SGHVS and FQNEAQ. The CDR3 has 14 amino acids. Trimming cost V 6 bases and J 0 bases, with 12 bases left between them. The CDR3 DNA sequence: TGTGCCAGCAGACAATCAGGTGTCTCCTACGAGCAGTACTTC. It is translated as CASRQSGVSYEQYF.

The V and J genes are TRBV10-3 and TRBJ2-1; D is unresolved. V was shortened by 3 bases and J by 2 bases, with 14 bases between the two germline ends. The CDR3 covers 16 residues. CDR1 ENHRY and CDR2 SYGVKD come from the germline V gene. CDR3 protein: CAISDFGTVPYNEQFF. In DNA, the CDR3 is TGTGCCATCAGTGATTTTGGCACCGTCCCCTACAATGAGCAGTTCTTC.

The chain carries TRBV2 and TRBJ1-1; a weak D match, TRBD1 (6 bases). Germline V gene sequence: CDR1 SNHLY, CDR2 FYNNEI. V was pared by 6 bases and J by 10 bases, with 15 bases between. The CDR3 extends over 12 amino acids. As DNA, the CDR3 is TGTGCCAGCAGACTCGGGGGCGGGGGAGCTTTCTTT. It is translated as CASRLGGGGAFF.